What follows are 9 T cell receptor beta chains derived from one specimen sequenced in a study of cytomegalovirus exposure and HLA in healthy donors. 60 Vbeta and 13 Jbeta primers were used in PCR. Here immunoSEQ multiplex PCR was the method, and the copy in TCRdb shows in-frame clones only, minus some. In the table there are roughly 120,000 clones, under 85% of which are singletons. Sequencing was carried out using PBMCs. Receptor source: a man aged 40-55 years in good health and CMV-seronegative.

This clone has just one count. V usage is TRBV4-3 and J usage is TRBJ1-1; no reliable D call. V dropped 1 base and J dropped 3 bases, with 9 bases sitting between them. The CDR3 is made up of 14 amino acids. The germline CDR1 and CDR2 sequences are LGHNA and YSLEER. The CDR3 loop reads CASSQVVQYTEAFF. CDR3 DNA sequence: TGCGCCAGCAGCCAAGTTGTGCAGTACACTGAAGCTTTCTTT.

J is TRBJ2-7 and V is TRBV7-9, with TRBD2 matching 12 bases. This CDR3 spans 19 amino acids. J lost 0 bases, V lost 1 base, and 10 bases had no gene match. The germline V gene has CDR1 SEHNR and CDR2 FQNEAQ (reference sequence). DNA for the CDR3: TGTGCCAGCAGCTTAGGTCCGAGACTAGCGGGGGCCATCTCCTACGAGCAGTACTTC. Its protein product is CASSLGPRLAGAISYEQYF.

The chain recombines TRBV13 with TRBJ2-2; TRBD2 might be the D (6 bases). The CDR3 contains 16 residues. Trimming cost V 4 bases and J 1 base, with 13 bases left between them. Germline V gives CDR1 PRHDT, CDR2 FYEKMQ (reference sequence). The CDR3 DNA is TGTGCCAGCAGCTCTACGGGGGTATGGAACACCGGGGAGCTGTTTTTT. Translation: CASSSTGVWNTGELFF. The complete variable domain, with remaining parts taken from reference TRBV13 and TRBJ2-2, reads AAGVIQSPRHLIKEKRETATLKCYPIPRHDTVYWYQQGPGQDPQFLISFYEKMQSDKGSIPDRFSAQQFSDYHSELNMSSLELGDSALYFCASSSTGVWNTGELFFGEGSRLTVL.

The CDR3 DNA follows: TGTGCCAGCAGTCGAATAGGGACAGGGAGTGGAAACACCATATATTTT. It yields the protein CASSRIGTGSGNTIYF. This chain connects TRBV6-6 to TRBJ1-3; the match to TRBD1 covers 9 bases. The germline V gene encodes CDR1 MNHNY and CDR2 SVGAGI (reference sequence). This CDR3 region has 16 residues. The junction had 8 bases not matched to a gene; V was cut back by 5 bases and J by 3 bases.

This chain links TRBV9 with TRBJ1-4; 9 nucleotides match TRBD1. The CDR3 is 16 residues long. V lost 4 bases to trimming and J lost 5 bases; unmatched junction nucleotides: 9. The germline gives CDR1 SGDLS, CDR2 YYNGEE. The CDR3 region is CASSTTPGTGNEKLFF. As DNA, the CDR3 is TGTGCCAGCAGCACAACCCCCGGGACAGGGAATGAAAAACTGTTTTTT.

The chain uses TRBV4-3 and TRBJ1-2; 10 bases agree with TRBD1. Germline V CDR1 and CDR2: LGHNA, YSLEER. CDR3 length: 15 amino acids. After removal of 3 bases from V and 8 bases from J, the junction contained 9 bases not matched to a gene. CDR3 bases: TGCGCCAGCAGCCATGTTCGGGGGACAGGGGAAGGCTACACCTTC. Amino acid sequence: CASSHVRGTGEGYTF.

The chain couples TRBV4-3 to TRBJ2-5; 7 nucleotides line up with TRBD1. CDR1 and CDR2 from the germline V gene are LGHNA and YSLEER. After removal of 4 bases from V and 5 bases from J, the junction contained 10 bases not matched to a gene. This CDR3 is 15 amino acids long. The CDR3 sequence is CASSLGTGVRETQYF. The DNA of the CDR3 is TGCGCCAGCAGCCTTGGAACAGGGGTGCGGGAGACCCAGTACTTC.

The rearrangement uses TRBV4-3 and TRBJ2-1; 12 positions match TRBD2. There are 18 residues in the CDR3. CDR1 is LGHNA, CDR2 YSLEER, per germline. The trim removed 1 base at V and 8 bases at J, leaving 12 bases unmatched. The CDR3 spells CASSQGVALAGGSDEQFF. The DNA of the CDR3 is TGCGCCAGCAGCCAAGGGGTGGCGCTAGCGGGGGGGTCGGATGAGCAGTTCTTC.

This clone occurred once. J is TRBJ1-1 and V is TRBV18, with 12 bases lining up with TRBD1. The V and J ends lost 4 bases and 0 bases, in that order; junction bases with no gene match: 3. Germline CDR1 reads KGHSH; CDR2 reads LQKENI. The CDR3 is 16 amino acids. DNA for the CDR3: TGTGCCAGCTCACTTGGGACAGGGGGCTTGAACACTGAAGCTTTCTTT. It codes for CASSLGTGGLNTEAFF.